The TCR beta chain described here comes from a study of blood T cell repertoires in COVID-19. In the study overall: Some COVID-19 samples were acute and others convalescent; all came from the United States, Italy and Spain. Nucleic acid was either cDNA or gDNA, and it came from T cells, B-cell-depleted T cells, or PBMCs.

The J segment lost 9 bases and the V segment lost 5 bases, leaving 3 bases of the junction unmatched. Germline CDR1 reads SGHTA; CDR2 reads FQGNSA. There are 13 residues in the CDR3. In the original processing: It was from reference gene primer amplification that nucleated cell counts were estimated. Libraries were prepared by immunoSEQ multiplex PCR; TCRdb keeps only in-frame clonotypes and omits some of them. V and J calls and clone size are those listed in that table; D and trimming were worked out from the DNA. The sample carries over 110,000 clones, roughly 80% recorded once. This clonotype was obtained from a man between 65 and 80 years old who had recovered from COVID-19. This chain uses TRBV7-2 with TRBJ1-6, with 8 bases fitting TRBD1. Specimen: peripheral blood. CDR3 nucleotide sequence: TGTGCCAGCAGCCCCACAGGGGGTTCACCCCTCCACTTT. It codes for CASSPTGGSPLHF.